This T cell receptor (beta chain) was found in a study of shared clonotypes between healthy human individuals. Study-level points and caveats: Clonotypes shared by all four sorted-subset donors had higher generation probabilities than non-shared clonotypes.

About this clone itself: The antigen remains undetermined.

Each subset's genomic DNA was shared equally among a number of immunoSEQ plates. Clones were sequenced by immunoSEQ multiplex PCR, and TCRdb holds only the in-frame ones, with some missing. Here the sample spans hundreds of thousands of clones, approximately 96% being singletons. Cells designated naive CD8 were CD45RO-negative and were positively selected for CCR7, with terminally differentiated effector memory CD45RA+ cells excluded. Donors comprised healthy HIV-negative adults lacking recent acute infections or vaccinations. The CDR3 consists of 15 residues. From germline, CDR1 is MNHEY and CDR2 SMNVEV (reference sequence). Trimming took off 1 base at V and 5 bases at J, with 14 bases between the two ends.

This receptor was obtained from a woman aged 25-40 years in good health. Material for sequencing was naive CD8+ T cells sorted from blood. This chain connects TRBV27 to TRBJ1-1, with a possible D match to TRBD1 (6 bases). The CDR3 nucleotides are TGTGCCAGCAGTTTATGGGGGGGCTTGACGACTGAAGCTTTCTTT. It is translated as CASSLWGGLTTEAFF.